This is a list of T cell receptor beta chains from one sample in a study of blood T cells in healthy people across ages. One entry per CDR3 protein results from TCRdb running MiXCR on the 5' RACE reads. The data contain about 800,000 distinct CDR3 sequences, roughly 25% of them singletons. This sample also belongs to another study, concerning T cells of mothers and their children.

Sequenced: blood. These receptor sequences come from a boy aged 5-17 years in good health. CDR3s include the opening cysteine and the closing phenylalanine or tryptophan.

J gene	V gene	CDR3 protein
TRBJ2-7	TRBV5-1	CASSLASGNEQYF
TRBJ2-5	TRBV15	CATSRVRGTQETQYF
TRBJ1-3	TRBV20-1	CSARDQGVGNTIYF
TRBJ2-5	TRBV5-1	CASSSVHIQETQYF
TRBJ2-5	TRBV7-8	CASSLGVGTSGNF
TRBJ2-7	TRBV27	CASSLSFSPTYEQYF
NA	TRBV29-1	CSVEGDGGHEQYF
TRBJ2-7	TRBV7-9	CASSLTTSGTTMYF
TRBJ2-5	TRBV6-2/TRBV6-3	CASSYAAGAVEETQYF
TRBJ2-5	TRBV29-1	CSVSRDPQETQYF
TRBJ1-5	TRBV20-1	CSARDTGRIYSNQPQHF
TRBJ2-1	TRBV12-3/TRBV12-4	CASSSRQGAIEQFF
TRBJ1-1	TRBV20-1	CSAARTEAFF
TRBJ1-4	TRBV28	CASSRQRGATNEKLFF
TRBJ2-1	TRBV6-5	CASSYSESSYNEQFF
TRBJ2-5	TRBV21-1	CASSNGPLRGGLAGETQYF
NA	TRBV4-2	CASSQGPGTEDYEQYF
TRBJ1-4	TRBV7-9	CASSLQGSSEKLFF
TRBJ2-3	TRBV18	CASSPVRLAGHTDTQYF
TRBJ2-1	TRBV6-6	CASSYSRGIGEQFF
TRBJ2-6	TRBV7-2	CASSLAPGVTGANVPTF
TRBJ1-2	TRBV29-1	CSVEAAWDDRDNYGYTF
TRBJ2-1	TRBV20-1	CSAERTGRYEQFF
TRBJ2-1	TRBV7-3	CASSLNGGESYNEQFF
TRBJ1-6	TRBV5-4	CASSLEYNSPLHF
TRBJ2-7	TRBV7-2	CASSAGQQSYEQYF
TRBJ2-1	TRBV29-1	CSVDSGTSGIPGEQFF
TRBJ1-1	TRBV6-6	CASSFTGWAFF
TRBJ1-4	TRBV7-9	CASSQDRGDEKLFF
TRBJ1-3	TRBV25-1	CASRDVENTIYF
NA	TRBV14	CASSQVGVPNEQYF
TRBJ1-5	TRBV5-4	CASSSGGGLGNQPQHF
TRBJ2-4	TRBV27	CASSPHLSGGTKNIQYF
TRBJ2-5	TRBV9	CASSEALGAETQYF
TRBJ2-5	TRBV15	CATSRGQRGAGETQYF
TRBJ2-1	TRBV7-2	CASSLGQGTVNEQFF
TRBJ2-7	TRBV4-3	CASSLSQFSSYEQYF
TRBJ2-4	TRBV3-1	CASSQYRVGNIRYF
TRBJ2-7	TRBV9	CASSLYPGPTYEQYF
TRBJ2-1	TRBV27	CASVSGSSYNEQFF
NA	TRBV11-2	CASSLLEGGSINEQFF
TRBJ1-2	TRBV7-2	CASSRYSRDSSYGYTF
NA	TRBV5-1	CASSPIGLGGYSYEQYF
NA	TRBV9	CASSAQTGPDSYEQYF
TRBJ1-4	TRBV6-1	CATERGRTATNEKLFF